These T cell receptor beta chains were read from a single sample in a study of shared clonotypes between healthy human individuals. The method was immunoSEQ multiplex PCR; TCRdb's version includes in-frame clones alone and lacks a portion of them. The data hold more than 2,000,000 clones, with 93% observed a single time. Sequenced sample: naive CD4+ T cells from PBMCs. These receptors originate from a man aged 18 to 30 in good health. Some clones in this sample may be carry-over from other donors' samples. CDR3s include the opening cysteine and the closing phenylalanine or tryptophan. A D gene is named only where the DNA matches it firmly. Expanded clones are given a class, and other clones once, few, many or no size at all.

V gene,D gene,J gene,clone size,CDR3 DNA,CDR3 protein
TRBV7-8,.,TRBJ2-7,.,TGTGCCAGCAGCTTAGTTGAGACAAGCTACGAGCAGTACTTC,CASSLVETSYEQYF
TRBV7-6,TRBD1,TRBJ2-7,once,TGTGCCAGCAGCTCTTATACAGGGGTATCCTACGAGCAGTACTTC,CASSSYTGVSYEQYF
TRBV6-6,TRBD1,TRBJ1-2,.,TGTGCCAGCAGTTATGGACAGGGGGTAGAGGGCTACACCTTC,CASSYGQGVEGYTF
TRBV5-6,.,TRBJ2-1,once,TGTGCCAGCAGCCAAACGGTCTGGAACAATGAGCAGTTCTTC,CASSQTVWNNEQFF
TRBV6-5,.,TRBJ1-4,.,TGTGCCAGCAGCAACAGGGTTGGGAAAAAACTGTTTTTT,CASSNRVGKKLFF
TRBV7-9,.,TRBJ1-4,.,TGTGCCAGCAGCGGTGAAAAACTGTTTTTT,CASSGEKLFF
TRBV29-1,.,TRBJ1-2,.,TGCAGCGTTGACGAGGTGCGGTATGGCTACACCTTC,CSVDEVRYGYTF
TRBV19,.,TRBJ2-1,.,TGTGCCAGTAGTACCTCCGGGAATAGCAGGAGCTCCTACAATGAGCAGTTCTTC,CASSTSGNSRSSYNEQFF
TRBV5-1,TRBD2,TRBJ2-3,.,TGCGCCAGCAGCCTCGGGGGGACAGATACGCAGTATTTT,CASSLGGTDTQYF
TRBV9,.,TRBJ2-5,.,TGTGCCAGCAGCTATCAGGGGCAAGAGACCCAGTACTTC,CASSYQGQETQYF
TRBV18,TRBD2,TRBJ2-1,once,TGTGCCAGCTCACTCGGACTAGCGGGGCCGTACAATGAGCAGTTCTTC,CASSLGLAGPYNEQFF
TRBV11-2,TRBD2,TRBJ2-1,.,TGTGCCAGCAGCGGAGGGACTAGCGGGGAGGTCTACAATGAGCAGTTCTTC,CASSGGTSGEVYNEQFF
TRBV2,.,TRBJ1-1,.,TGTGCCAGCAGTGCCGAGGGGGTACACACTGAAGCTTTCTTT,CASSAEGVHTEAFF
TRBV14,.,TRBJ1-3,.,TGTGCCAGCAGCCATTCCTCTGGAAACACCATATATTTT,CASSHSSGNTIYF
TRBV7-3,.,TRBJ2-7,.,TGTGCCAGCAGCCCCCGGGGTAGCTCCTACGAGCAGTACTTC,CASSPRGSSYEQYF
TRBV14,.,TRBJ2-7,.,TGTGCCAGCAGCCAAGCTCTTGGGGGTGAGCAGTACTTC,CASSQALGGEQYF
TRBV5-4,TRBD2,TRBJ2-3,.,TGTGCCAGCAGCTTGATAGCGGGAGGGCCCGGGGCAGATACGCAGTATTTT,CASSLIAGGPGADTQYF
TRBV18,.,TRBJ2-7,.,TGTGCCAGCTCACCACCCCGACAACCCTACGAGCAGTACTTC,CASSPPRQPYEQYF
TRBV4-1,.,TRBJ2-1,.,TGCGCCAGCAGCCAAGGGGCCCGAAGGCGAGGGTACAATGAGCAGTTCTTC,CASSQGARRRGYNEQFF
TRBV5-1,TRBD2,TRBJ2-1,.,TGCGCCAGCAGCTTGGCCATCGGGCTAGCGGGAGGGCTCGGTGAGCAGTTCTTC,CASSLAIGLAGGLGEQFF
TRBV29-1,TRBD2,TRBJ2-7,.,TGCAGCGCGGGACTAGCGGGAGGTACCTACGAGCAGTACTTC,CSAGLAGGTYEQYF
TRBV13,TRBD2,TRBJ2-5,.,TGTGCCAGCGGTCTAGCGGGAGGGCCGGGGGAGACCCAGTACTTC,CASGLAGGPGETQYF
TRBV19,TRBD1,TRBJ2-7,.,TGTGCCAGTAGTAACCGACAGGGAGACAGCTCCTACGAGCAGTACTTC,CASSNRQGDSSYEQYF
TRBV5-1,TRBD1,TRBJ1-4,.,TGCGCCAGCAGCTTTCAGCAGGGGGCAACTAATGAAAAACTGTTTTTT,CASSFQQGATNEKLFF
TRBV5-1,.,TRBJ2-7,.,TGCGCCAGCAGAGCAGGCAGCCAAACCTACGAGCAGTACTTC,CASRAGSQTYEQYF
TRBV28,.,TRBJ1-2,.,TGTGCCAGCAGTTCCGGACAGAGTAACTATGGCTACACCTTC,CASSSGQSNYGYTF
TRBV6-1,TRBD1,TRBJ2-1,.,TGTGCCAGCTTTAAAAGGGACAGGGGGAATGAGCAGTTCTTC,CASFKRDRGNEQFF
TRBV11-2,.,TRBJ1-5,.,TGTGCCAGCAGCTTCTCGGACAATCAGCCCCAGCATTTT,CASSFSDNQPQHF
TRBV28,.,TRBJ2-7,.,TGTGCCAGCAGTTCCGGTCGGGCCTACGAGCAGTACTTC,CASSSGRAYEQYF
TRBV4-2,TRBD2,TRBJ2-5,.,TGTGCCAGCAGCCAAGGTTCTAAAGGACTAGCGGGAGTGTGGGAGACCCAGTACTTC,CASSQGSKGLAGVWETQYF
TRBV27,TRBD1,TRBJ2-4,.,TGTGCCAGCAGTTTCCGCGGACAGGGAGCCAAAAACATTCAGTACTTC,CASSFRGQGAKNIQYF
TRBV5-1,TRBD1,TRBJ2-2,.,TGCGCCAGCAGCCCCGGACAGGGCATTGGGTCCGGGGAGCTGTTTTTT,CASSPGQGIGSGELFF
TRBV4-1,.,TRBJ1-4,.,TGCGCCAGCAGCCCAGGGAGGGGGTCGAATGAAAAACTGTTTTTT,CASSPGRGSNEKLFF
TRBV4-1,.,TRBJ2-5,.,TGCGCCAGCAGCCCGTACGGAGGGTCGCAAGAGACCCAGTACTTC,CASSPYGGSQETQYF
TRBV5-4,.,TRBJ2-2,.,TGTGCCAGCAGCTTGGGGACAGACCGCACCGGGGAGCTGTTTTTT,CASSLGTDRTGELFF